This T cell receptor (beta chain) was identified in a study of blood T cell repertoires in COVID-19. The overall study: T cells, B-cell-depleted T cells, or PBMCs supplied cDNA or gDNA.

Germline loops: CDR1 MNHEY, CDR2 SMNVEV (reference sequence). V lost 6 bases and J lost 10, with 21 bases in between. The CDR3 sequence is 14 residues long. In the source study's methods: Amplification of reference gene primers provided the estimated nucleated cell counts. Assay used: immunoSEQ multiplex PCR; TCRdb lists only in-frame clones, some missing. D and trimming were read from the DNA, whereas the V and J calls and clone size are those reported in that table. The table records tens of thousands of clones, around 79% of them present only once. This clonotype was sampled from a woman in her fifties or sixties with active or convalescent COVID-19. The sequencing sample was made of peripheral blood. The chain is built from TRBV27 and TRBJ1-1; perhaps TRBD1 as D (6 bases). The CDR3 is CASSLGGGAYVAFF. In nucleotides, the CDR3 is TGTGCCAGCAGCCTTGGGGGGGGCGCGTATGTAGCTTTCTTT.